This T cell receptor (beta chain) originates from a study of CD8 T cells in Susac syndrome. The authors reverse transcribed 0.5 to 1 ug RNA with random hexamers. TCRdb itself ran the immunoSEQ multiplex PCR reads through MiXCR, one entry per CDR3 protein. Of roughly 180,000 distinct CDR3 sequences detected, roughly 94% appear once; the ten largest clones hold around 0.1%. The junction had 3 bases not matched to a gene; V was cut back by 3 bases and J by 8 bases. This CDR3 has 12 residues. CDR1 is DFQATT, CDR2 SNEGSKA, per germline (reference sequence). J is TRBJ2-1 and V is TRBV20-1, with 8 bases identical to TRBD1. This TCR derives from a human donor with Susac syndrome. Input material: CD4+ T cells from PBMCs. CDR3 sequence (DNA): TGCAGTGCTAGGGGACAGGTCCATGAGCAGTTCTTC. This translates into CSARGQVHEQFF.